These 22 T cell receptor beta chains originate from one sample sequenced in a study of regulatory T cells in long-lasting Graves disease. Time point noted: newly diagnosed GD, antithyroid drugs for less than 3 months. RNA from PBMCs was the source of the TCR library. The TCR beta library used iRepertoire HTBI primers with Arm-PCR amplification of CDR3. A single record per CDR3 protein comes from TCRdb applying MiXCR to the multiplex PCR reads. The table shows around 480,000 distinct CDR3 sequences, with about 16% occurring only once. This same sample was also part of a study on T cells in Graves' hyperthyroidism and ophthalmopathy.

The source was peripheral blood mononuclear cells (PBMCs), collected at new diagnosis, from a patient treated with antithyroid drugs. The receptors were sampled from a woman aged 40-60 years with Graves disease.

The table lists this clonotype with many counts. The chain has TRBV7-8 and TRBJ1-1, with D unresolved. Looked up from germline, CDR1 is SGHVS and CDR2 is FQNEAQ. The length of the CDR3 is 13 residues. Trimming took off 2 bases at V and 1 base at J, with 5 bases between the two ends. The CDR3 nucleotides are TGTGCCAGCAGCTTAAAGAGGAACACTGAAGCTTTCTTT. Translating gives CASSLKRNTEAFF.

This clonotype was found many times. The CDR3 coding sequence is TGTGCCAGCTCATCGAATCGGGACAGGGGAAACACTGAAGCTTTCTTT. Amino acids: CASSSNRDRGNTEAFF. This chain connects TRBV18 to TRBJ1-1, with 10 nucleotides matching TRBD1. Unmatched junction bases numbered 8, after V lost 5 bases and J lost 2 bases. Germline CDR1 reads KGHSH; CDR2 reads LQKENI. This CDR3 has 16 residues.

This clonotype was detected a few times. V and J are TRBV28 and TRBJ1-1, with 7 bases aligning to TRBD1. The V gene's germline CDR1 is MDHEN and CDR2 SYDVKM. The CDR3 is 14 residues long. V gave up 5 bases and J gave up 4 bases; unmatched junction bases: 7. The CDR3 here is CASSTGDLGTEAFF. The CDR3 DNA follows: TGTGCCAGCAGTACAGGGGATCTGGGCACTGAAGCTTTCTTT.

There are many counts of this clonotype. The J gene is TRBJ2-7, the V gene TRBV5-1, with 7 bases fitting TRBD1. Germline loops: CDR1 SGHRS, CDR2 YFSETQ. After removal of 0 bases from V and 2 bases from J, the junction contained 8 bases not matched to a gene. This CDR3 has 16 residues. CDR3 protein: CASSLAPGTDTYEQYF. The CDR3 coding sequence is TGCGCCAGCAGCTTGGCCCCCGGGACAGATACCTACGAGCAGTACTTC.

DNA of the CDR3: TGTGCCAGCAGCTGGGGGCGAAACACCGGGGAGCTGTTTTTT. It encodes CASSWGRNTGELFF. V is TRBV5-6 and J is TRBJ2-2, with D possibly TRBD1 on 6 matching bases. The germline V and J ends were trimmed by 3 bases and 2 bases, with 8 bases remaining between them. Germline V gene data show CDR1 as SGHDT and CDR2 as YYEEEE. This CDR3 spans 14 amino acids.

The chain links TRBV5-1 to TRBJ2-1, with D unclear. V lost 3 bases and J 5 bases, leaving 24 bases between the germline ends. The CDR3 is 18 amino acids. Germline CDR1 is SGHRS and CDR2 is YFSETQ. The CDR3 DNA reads TGCGCCAGCAGCTACACGCCGCAGAAGGGTGGCGTGGACAATGAGCAGTTCTTC. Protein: CASSYTPQKGGVDNEQFF.

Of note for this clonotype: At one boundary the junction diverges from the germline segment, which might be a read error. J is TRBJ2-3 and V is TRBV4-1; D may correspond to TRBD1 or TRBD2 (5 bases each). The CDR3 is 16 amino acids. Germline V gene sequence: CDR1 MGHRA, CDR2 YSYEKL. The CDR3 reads CASSLPFGGGTDTQYF. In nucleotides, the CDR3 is TGTGCCAGCAGCCTACCCTTTGGGGGTGGCACAGATACGCAGTATTTT.

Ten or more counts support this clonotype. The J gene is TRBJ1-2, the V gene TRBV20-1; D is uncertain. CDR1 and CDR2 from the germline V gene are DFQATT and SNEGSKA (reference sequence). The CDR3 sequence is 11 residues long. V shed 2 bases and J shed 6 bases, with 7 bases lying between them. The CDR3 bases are TGCAGTGCTAGATGGGGAGATGGCTACACCTTC. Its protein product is CSARWGDGYTF.

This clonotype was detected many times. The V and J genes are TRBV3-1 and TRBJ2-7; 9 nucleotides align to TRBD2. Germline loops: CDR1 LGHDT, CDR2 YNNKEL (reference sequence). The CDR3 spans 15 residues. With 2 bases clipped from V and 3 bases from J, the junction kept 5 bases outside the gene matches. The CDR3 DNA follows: TGTGCCAGCAGCCAAACGGGACTAGCTGTCTACGAGCAGTACTTC. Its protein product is CASSQTGLAVYEQYF.

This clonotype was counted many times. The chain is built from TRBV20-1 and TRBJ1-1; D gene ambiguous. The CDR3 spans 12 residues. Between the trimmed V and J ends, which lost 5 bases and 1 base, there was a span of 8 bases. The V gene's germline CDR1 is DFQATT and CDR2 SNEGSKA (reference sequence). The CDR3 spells CSAGLGNTEAFF. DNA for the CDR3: TGCAGTGCTGGCTTAGGGAACACTGAAGCTTTCTTT.

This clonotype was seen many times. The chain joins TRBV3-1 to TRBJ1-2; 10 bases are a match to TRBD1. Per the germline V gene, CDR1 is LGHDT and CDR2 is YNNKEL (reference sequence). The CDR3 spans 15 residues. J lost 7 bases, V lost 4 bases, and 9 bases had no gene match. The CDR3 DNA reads TGTGCCAGCAGCCTAGTAACGACAGGGGGCCGTGGCTACACCTTC. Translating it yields CASSLVTTGGRGYTF.

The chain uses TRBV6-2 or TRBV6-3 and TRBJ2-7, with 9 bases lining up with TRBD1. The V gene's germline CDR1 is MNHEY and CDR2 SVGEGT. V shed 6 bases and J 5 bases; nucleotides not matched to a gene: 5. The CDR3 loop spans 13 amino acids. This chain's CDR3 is CASRDGTGNEQYF. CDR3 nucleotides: TGTGCCAGCAGAGACGGGACAGGGAACGAGCAGTACTTC.

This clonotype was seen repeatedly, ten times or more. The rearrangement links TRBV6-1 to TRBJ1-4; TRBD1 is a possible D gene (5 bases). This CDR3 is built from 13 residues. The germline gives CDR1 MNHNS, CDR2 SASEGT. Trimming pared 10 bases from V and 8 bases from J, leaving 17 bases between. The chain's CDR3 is CATSGDAREKLFF. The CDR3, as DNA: TGTGCCACCTCCGGGGACGCGAGAGAAAAACTGTTTTTT.

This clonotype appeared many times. CDR3 DNA: TGTGCCATCTCCTGGCTGGACAGCAACACCGGGGAGCTGTTTTTT. Translating it yields CAISWLDSNTGELFF. The chain couples TRBV10-3 to TRBJ2-2, with D perhaps matching TRBD1 (6 bases). Deletions cut 8 bases from V and 2 bases from J, with 15 bases between. Germline loops: CDR1 ENHRY, CDR2 SYGVKD. There are 15 residues in the CDR3.

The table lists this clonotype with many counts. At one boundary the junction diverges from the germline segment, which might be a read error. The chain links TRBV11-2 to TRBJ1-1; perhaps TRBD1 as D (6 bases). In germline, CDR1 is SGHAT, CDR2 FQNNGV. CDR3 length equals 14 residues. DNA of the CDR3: TGTGCCAGCAGCCTAGAGGGGGTATACACTGAAGCTTTCTTT. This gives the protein CASSLEGVYTEAFF. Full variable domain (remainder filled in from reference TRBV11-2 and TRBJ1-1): EAGVAQSPRYKIIEKRQSVAFWCNPISGHATLYWYQQILGQGPKLLIQFQNNGVVDDSQLPKDRFSAERLKGVDSTLKIQPAKLEDSAVYLCASSLEGVYTEAFFGQGTRLTVV.

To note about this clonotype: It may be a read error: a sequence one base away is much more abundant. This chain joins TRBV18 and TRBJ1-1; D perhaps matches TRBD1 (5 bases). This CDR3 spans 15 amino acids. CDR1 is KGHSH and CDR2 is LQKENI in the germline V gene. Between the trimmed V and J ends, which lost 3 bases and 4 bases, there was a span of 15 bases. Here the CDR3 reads CASSPTGPMSTEAFF. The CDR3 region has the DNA TGTGCCAGCTCACCCACGGGGCCTATGAGCACTGAAGCTTTCTTT.

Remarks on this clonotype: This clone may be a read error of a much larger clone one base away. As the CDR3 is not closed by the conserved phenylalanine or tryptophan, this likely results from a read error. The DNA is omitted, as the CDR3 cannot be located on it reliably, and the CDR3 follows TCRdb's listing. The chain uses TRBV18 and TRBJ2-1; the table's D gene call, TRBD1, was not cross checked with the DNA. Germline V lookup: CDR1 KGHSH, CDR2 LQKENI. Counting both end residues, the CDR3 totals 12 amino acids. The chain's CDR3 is CASSPRGGAEFL.

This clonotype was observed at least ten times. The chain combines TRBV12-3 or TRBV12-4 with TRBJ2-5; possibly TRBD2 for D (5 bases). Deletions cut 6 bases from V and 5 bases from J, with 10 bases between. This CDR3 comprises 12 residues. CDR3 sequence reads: CASSSGWETQYF. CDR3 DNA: TGTGCCAGCAGCAGCGGTTGGGAGACCCAGTACTTC.

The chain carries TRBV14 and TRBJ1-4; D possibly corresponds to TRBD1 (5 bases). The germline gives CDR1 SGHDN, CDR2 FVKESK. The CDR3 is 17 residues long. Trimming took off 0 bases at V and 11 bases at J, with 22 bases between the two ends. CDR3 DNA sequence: TGTGCCAGCAGCCAAGAGGGGGGGACCTCGAAGGAGCGGAAACTGTTTTTT. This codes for CASSQEGGTSKERKLFF.

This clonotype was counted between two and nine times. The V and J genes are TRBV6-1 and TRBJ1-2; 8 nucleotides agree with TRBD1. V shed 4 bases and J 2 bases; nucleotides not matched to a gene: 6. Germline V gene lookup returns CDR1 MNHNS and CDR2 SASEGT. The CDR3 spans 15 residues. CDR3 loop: CASSAGQGLNYGYTF. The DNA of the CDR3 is TGTGCCAGCAGTGCCGGACAGGGCCTAAACTATGGCTACACCTTC.

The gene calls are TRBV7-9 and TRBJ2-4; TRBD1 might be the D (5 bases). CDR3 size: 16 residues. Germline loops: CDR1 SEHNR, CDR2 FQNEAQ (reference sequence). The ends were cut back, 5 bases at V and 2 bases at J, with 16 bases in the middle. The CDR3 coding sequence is TGTGCCAGCAGCCCCCCAAATTCAGGGACCAAAAACATTCAGTACTTC. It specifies CASSPPNSGTKNIQYF.

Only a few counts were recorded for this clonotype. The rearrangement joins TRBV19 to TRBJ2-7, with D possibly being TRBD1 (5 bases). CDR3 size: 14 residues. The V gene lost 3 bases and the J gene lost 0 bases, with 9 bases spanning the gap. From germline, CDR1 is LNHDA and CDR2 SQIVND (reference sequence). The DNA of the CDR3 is TGTGCCAGTAGTATGACAGCCATCTCCTACGAGCAGTACTTC. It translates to CASSMTAISYEQYF.